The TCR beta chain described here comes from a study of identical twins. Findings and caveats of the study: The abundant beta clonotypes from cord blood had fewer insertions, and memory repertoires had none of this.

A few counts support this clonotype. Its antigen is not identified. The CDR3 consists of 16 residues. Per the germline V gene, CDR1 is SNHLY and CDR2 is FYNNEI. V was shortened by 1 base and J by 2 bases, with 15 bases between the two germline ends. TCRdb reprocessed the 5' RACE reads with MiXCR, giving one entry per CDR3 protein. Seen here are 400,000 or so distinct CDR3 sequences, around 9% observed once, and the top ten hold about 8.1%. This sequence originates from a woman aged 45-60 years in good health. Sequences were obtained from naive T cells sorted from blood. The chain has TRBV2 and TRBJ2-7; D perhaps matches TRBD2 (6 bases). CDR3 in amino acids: CASSEGSGHTPYEQYF. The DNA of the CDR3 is TGTGCCAGCAGTGAAGGTAGCGGACATACGCCCTACGAGCAGTACTTC.